The T cell receptor (beta chain) under discussion was sequenced for a study of response to subunit inactivated influenza vaccine. Study outcomes and limitations: After each seasonal influenza vaccination, few new T cells are recruited, the authors suggested.

MiXCR, run by TCRdb on the RT-PCR reads, gives a single entry per CDR3 protein. The sample has approximately 700,000 distinct CDR3 sequences; about 15% are singletons. As concerns this clonotype: Its antigen is as yet unknown.

The ends were cut back, 7 bases at V and 2 bases at J, with 12 bases in the middle. The CDR3 length is 13 residues. This rearrangement joins TRBV23-1 to TRBJ2-7; TRBD1 might be the D (6 bases). TRBV23-1 is labeled an ORF, and its function is uncertain. The origin of this receptor is a man aged 50 to 60 who received an inactivated influenza vaccine. Sequenced material: PBMCs from blood, taken less than 15 days before vaccination. CDR3 sequence: CASTRDIAYEQYF. For the CDR3, the DNA is TGCGCCAGCACCCGGGACATAGCCTACGAGCAGTACTTC.